What follows is one TCR beta chain and its context. Its target is unknown. The method was immunoSEQ multiplex PCR; TCRdb's version includes in-frame clones alone and lacks a portion of them. There are fewer than 200,000 clones in the sample; approximately 92% occur only once, and over 1.5% lies in the top ten. This CDR3 is built from 14 residues. Per the germline V gene, CDR1 is SGHNT and CDR2 is YYREEE (reference sequence). Trimming took 3 bases from V and 6 from J, leaving 15 bases between them. This entry comes from a study of T cell responses to AZD1222 COVID-19 vaccine. Findings and limits, study-wide: Of the AZD1222 recipients, only 6 or 7 were seropositive at baseline.

The sample here was peripheral blood, taken on day 0 of AZD1222 vaccination. The source of this sequence is an adult in good health. This sequence joins TRBV5-4 and TRBJ1-2, with D maybe TRBD1 (5 bases). The CDR3 sequence is CASSSYRGSHGYTF. CDR3 bases: TGTGCCAGCAGCTCCTACCGGGGCTCGCATGGCTACACCTTC. The full variable domain, its missing parts supplied by reference TRBV5-4 and TRBJ1-2, is ETGVTQSPTHLIKTRGQQVTLRCSSQSGHNTVSWYQQALGQGPQFIFQYYREEENGRGNFPPRFSGLQFPNYSSELNVNALELDDSALYLCASSSYRGSHGYTFGSGTRLTVV.